A single sample is the source of the 2 T cell receptor beta chains below, sequenced in a study of blood T cell repertoires in COVID-19. TCRdb's copy holds only in-frame clones and misses some; the assay was immunoSEQ multiplex PCR. The sample lists fewer than 350,000 clones, 89% seen once, with around 4.8% in the top ten. The sample comprised PBMCs or T cells enriched from blood (not recorded which). These receptors were collected from a man aged 55 to 70 who had recovered from COVID-19.

The gene calls are TRBV5-8 and TRBJ1-2; D ambiguous. The CDR3 consists of 13 residues. CDR1 SGHTS and CDR2 YDEGEE come from the germline V gene. Trimming took 4 bases from V and 2 from J, leaving 9 bases between them. As DNA, the CDR3 is TGTGCCAGCAGCCAAGGAGTAAACTATGGCTACACCTTC. Its translation is CASSQGVNYGYTF. Full variable domain (missing parts from reference TRBV5-8 and TRBJ1-2): EAGVTQSPTHLIKTRGQQATLRCSPISGHTSVYWYQQALGLGLQFLLWYDEGEERNRGNFPPRFSGRQFPNYSSELNVNALELEDSALYLCASSQGVNYGYTFGSGTRLTVV.

This chain's CDR3 is CASSPKGQGGNQPQHF. For the CDR3, the DNA is TGTGCCAGCTCACCTAAGGGACAGGGGGGCAATCAGCCCCAGCATTTT. This chain connects TRBV18 to TRBJ1-5, with TRBD1 matching 11 bases. Germline lookup yields CDR1 KGHSH and CDR2 LQKENI. Trimming took 3 bases from V and 2 from J; bases not matched to a gene: 3. CDR3 length: 16 residues.